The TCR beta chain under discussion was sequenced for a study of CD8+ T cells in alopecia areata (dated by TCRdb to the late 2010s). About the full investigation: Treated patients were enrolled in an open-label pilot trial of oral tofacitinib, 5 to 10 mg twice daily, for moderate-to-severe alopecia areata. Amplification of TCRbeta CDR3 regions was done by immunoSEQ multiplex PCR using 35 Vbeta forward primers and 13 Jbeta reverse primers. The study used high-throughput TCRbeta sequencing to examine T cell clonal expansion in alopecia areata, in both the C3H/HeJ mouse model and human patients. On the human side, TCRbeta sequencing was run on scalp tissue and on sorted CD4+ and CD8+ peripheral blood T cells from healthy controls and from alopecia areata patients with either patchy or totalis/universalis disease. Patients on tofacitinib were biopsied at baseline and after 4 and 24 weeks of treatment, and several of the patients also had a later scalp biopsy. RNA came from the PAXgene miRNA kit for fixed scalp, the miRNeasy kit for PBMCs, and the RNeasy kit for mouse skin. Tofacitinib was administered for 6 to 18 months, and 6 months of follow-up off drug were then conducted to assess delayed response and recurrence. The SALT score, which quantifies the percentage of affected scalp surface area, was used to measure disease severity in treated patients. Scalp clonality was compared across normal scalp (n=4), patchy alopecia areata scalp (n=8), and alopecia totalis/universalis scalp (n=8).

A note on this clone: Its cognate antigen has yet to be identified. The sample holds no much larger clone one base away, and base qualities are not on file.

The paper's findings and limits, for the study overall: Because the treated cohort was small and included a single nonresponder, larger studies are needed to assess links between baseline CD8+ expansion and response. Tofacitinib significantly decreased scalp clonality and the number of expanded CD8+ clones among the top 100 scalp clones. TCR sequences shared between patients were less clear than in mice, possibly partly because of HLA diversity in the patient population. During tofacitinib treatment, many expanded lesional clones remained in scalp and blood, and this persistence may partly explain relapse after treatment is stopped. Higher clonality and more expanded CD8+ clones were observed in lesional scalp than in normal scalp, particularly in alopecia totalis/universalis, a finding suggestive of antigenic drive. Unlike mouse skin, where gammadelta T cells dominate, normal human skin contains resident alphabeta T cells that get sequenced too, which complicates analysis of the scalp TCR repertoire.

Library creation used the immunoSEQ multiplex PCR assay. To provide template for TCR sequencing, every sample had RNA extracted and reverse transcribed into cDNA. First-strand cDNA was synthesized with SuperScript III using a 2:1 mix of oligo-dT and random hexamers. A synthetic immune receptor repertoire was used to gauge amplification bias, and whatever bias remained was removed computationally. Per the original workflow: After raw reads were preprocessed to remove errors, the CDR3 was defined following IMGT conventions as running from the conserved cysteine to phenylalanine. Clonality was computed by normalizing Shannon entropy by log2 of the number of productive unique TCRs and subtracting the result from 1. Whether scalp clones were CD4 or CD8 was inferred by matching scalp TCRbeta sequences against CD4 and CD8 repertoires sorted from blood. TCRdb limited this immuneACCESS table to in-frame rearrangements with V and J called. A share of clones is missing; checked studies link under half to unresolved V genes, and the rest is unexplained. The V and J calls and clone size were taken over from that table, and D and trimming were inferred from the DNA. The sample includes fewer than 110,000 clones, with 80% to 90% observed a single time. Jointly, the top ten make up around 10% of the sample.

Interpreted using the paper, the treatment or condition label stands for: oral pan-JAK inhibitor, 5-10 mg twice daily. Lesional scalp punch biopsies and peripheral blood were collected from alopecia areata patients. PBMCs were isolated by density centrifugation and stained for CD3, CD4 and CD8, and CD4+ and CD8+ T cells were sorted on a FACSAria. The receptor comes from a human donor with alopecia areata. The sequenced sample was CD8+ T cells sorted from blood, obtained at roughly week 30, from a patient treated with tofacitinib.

The bases read TGTGCCAGCAGCGGTCGGACAGGTAATGGTGGCACTGAAGCTTTCTTT. This translates into CASSGRTGNGGTEAFF. The sequence is built from TRBV9 and TRBJ1-1, with 7 middle bases fitting TRBD1. There are 16 amino acids in the CDR3, from cysteine to phenylalanine inclusive. Of all the DNA, just the CDR3 is kept, 48 bases in frame from base 1. Germline trimming amounts to 3 bases on V and 4 bases on J, with 12 as the count of junction bases outside the gene matches. The CDR1 and CDR2 encoded by the germline V gene are SGDLS and YYNGEE.